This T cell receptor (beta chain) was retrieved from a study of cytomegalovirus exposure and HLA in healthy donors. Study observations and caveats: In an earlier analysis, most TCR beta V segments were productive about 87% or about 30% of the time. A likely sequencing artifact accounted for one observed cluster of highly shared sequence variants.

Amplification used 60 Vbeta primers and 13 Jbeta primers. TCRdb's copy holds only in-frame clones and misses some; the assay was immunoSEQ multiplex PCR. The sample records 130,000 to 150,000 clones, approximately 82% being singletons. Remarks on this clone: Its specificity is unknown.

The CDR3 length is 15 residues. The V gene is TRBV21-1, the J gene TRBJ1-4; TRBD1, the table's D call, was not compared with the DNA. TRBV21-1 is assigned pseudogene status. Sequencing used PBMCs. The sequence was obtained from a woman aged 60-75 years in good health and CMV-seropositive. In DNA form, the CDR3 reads TGTGCCAGCAGCACGACGACAGGGGAGTTTGAAAAACTGTTTTTT. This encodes CASSTTTGEFEKLFF.